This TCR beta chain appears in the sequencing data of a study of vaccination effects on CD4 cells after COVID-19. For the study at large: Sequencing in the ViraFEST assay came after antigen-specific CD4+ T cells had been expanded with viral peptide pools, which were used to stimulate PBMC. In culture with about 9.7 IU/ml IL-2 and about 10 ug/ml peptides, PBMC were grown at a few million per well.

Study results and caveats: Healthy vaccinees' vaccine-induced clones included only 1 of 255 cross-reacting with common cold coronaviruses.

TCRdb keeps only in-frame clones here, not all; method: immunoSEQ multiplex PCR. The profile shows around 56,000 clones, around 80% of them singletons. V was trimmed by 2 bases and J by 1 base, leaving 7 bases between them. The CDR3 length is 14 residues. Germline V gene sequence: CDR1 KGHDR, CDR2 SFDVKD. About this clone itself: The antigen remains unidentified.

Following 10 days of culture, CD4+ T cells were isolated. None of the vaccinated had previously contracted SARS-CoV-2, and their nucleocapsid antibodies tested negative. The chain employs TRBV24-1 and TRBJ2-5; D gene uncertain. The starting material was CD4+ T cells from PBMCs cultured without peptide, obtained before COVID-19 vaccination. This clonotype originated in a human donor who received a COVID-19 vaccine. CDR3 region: CATSDWTAQETQYF. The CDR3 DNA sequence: TGTGCCACCAGTGATTGGACGGCCCAAGAGACCCAGTACTTC.